This passage covers 28 T cell receptor beta chains from one sample sequenced in a study of blood T cells in healthy people across ages. Sample-barcoded 5' priming and a J-beta primer mix drove a second PCR of about 7 to 12 cycles. TCRdb independently ran MiXCR on the 5' RACE reads; one entry per CDR3 protein. The sample contains around 870,000 distinct CDR3 sequences, under 35% of which appear only once. Source material: blood. These receptors originate from a woman older than 75 in good health.

The chain combines TRBV7-9 with TRBJ1-5; D gene uncertain. Germline CDR1 SEHNR, CDR2 FQNEAQ (reference sequence). This CDR3 has 14 residues. The ends were cut back, 5 bases at V and 0 bases at J, with 8 bases in the middle. The CDR3 region is CASSPSHSNQPQHF. The CDR3 DNA reads as TGTGCCAGCAGCCCAAGTCATAGCAATCAGCCCCAGCATTTT. The variable domain in full, completed from reference TRBV7-9 and TRBJ1-5, reads DTGVSQNPRHKITKRGQNVTFRCDPISEHNRLYWYRQTLGQGPEFLTYFQNEAQLEKSRLLSDRFSAERPKGSFSTLEIQRTEQGDSAMYLCASSPSHSNQPQHFGDGTRLSIL.

The chain couples TRBV13 to TRBJ2-2, with 13 bases identical to TRBD2. There are 18 residues in the CDR3. Germline V gives CDR1 PRHDT, CDR2 FYEKMQ (reference sequence). Germline trimming cut 5 bases from V and 0 bases from J; bases unmatched to any gene: 6. Here the CDR3 reads CASSAGLAGDANTGELFF. DNA for the CDR3: TGTGCCAGCAGCGCCGGACTAGCGGGGGACGCGAACACCGGGGAGCTGTTTTTT. The whole variable domain, remainder taken from reference TRBV13 and TRBJ2-2, is AAGVIQSPRHLIKEKRETATLKCYPIPRHDTVYWYQQGPGQDPQFLISFYEKMQSDKGSIPDRFSAQQFSDYHSELNMSSLELGDSALYFCASSAGLAGDANTGELFFGEGSRLTVL.

The sample holds a few counts of this clonotype. The chain has TRBV7-2 and TRBJ1-4, with TRBD1 as a possible D gene (5 bases). The CDR3 extends over 13 amino acids. V gave up 5 bases and J gave up 8 bases, with 12 bases separating them. Germline V lookup: CDR1 SGHTA, CDR2 FQGNSA. The CDR3 DNA follows: TGTGCCAGCAGCGTAGGGGTGGGGGAAAAACTGTTTTTT. Protein product: CASSVGVGEKLFF.

With respect to this clonotype: Given a much more abundant clone one base away, this may be a read error. The rearrangement joins TRBV10-1 to TRBJ2-7, with a weak D call TRBD2 (5 bases). The CDR3 is 12 amino acids. V was cut by 3 bases and J by 5 bases, with 8 bases left in between. The V gene's germline CDR1 is WNHNN and CDR2 SYGVQD (reference sequence). Here the CDR3 DNA reads TGCGCCAGCAGTGACCGTAGCGACGAGCAGTACTTC. It specifies CASSDRSDEQYF.

The CDR3 DNA is TGCGCCAGCAGCCAAGATCCGGGACAGAGAGAAGCTTTCTTT. This encodes CASSQDPGQREAFF. J is TRBJ1-1 and V is TRBV4-3, with 7 bases aligning to TRBD1. The CDR3 length is 14 residues. Germline V CDR1 and CDR2: LGHNA, YSLEER. V shed 0 bases and J 8 bases; nucleotides not matched to a gene: 6.

This clonotype was detected ten times or more. This chain connects TRBV12-3 or TRBV12-4 to TRBJ1-2, with TRBD1 matching 7 bases. J lost 0 bases, V lost 2 bases, and 3 bases had no gene match. CDR3 size: 15 residues. This CDR3 is CASSLTGASNYGYTF. In nucleotides, the CDR3 is TGTGCCAGCAGTTTAACAGGGGCCTCTAACTATGGCTACACCTTC.

The gene calls are TRBV6-5 and TRBJ2-1, with D perhaps matching TRBD1 or TRBD2 (5 bases each). CDR1 MNHEY and CDR2 SVGAGI come from the germline V gene. Trimming left V 2 bases short and J 0 bases short, with 8 bases between. The CDR3 totals 15 residues. CDR3 sequence (DNA): TGTGCCAGCAGTTACGGGACGCACTCCTACAATGAGCAGTTCTTC. Its translation is CASSYGTHSYNEQFF.

Many counts were recorded for this clonotype. Here the CDR3 DNA reads TGCAGTGCTAGCATAACAGGGGGCCCCAGCTCCTACAATGAGCAGTTCTTC. This gives the protein CSASITGGPSSYNEQFF. This chain joins TRBV20-1 and TRBJ2-1; 9 bases fit TRBD1. The CDR3 runs to 17 residues. From germline, CDR1 is DFQATT and CDR2 SNEGSKA (reference sequence). V lost 3 bases and J lost 0; bases outside the gene matches: 9.

V gene TRBV2 combines with J gene TRBJ2-2; D possibly corresponds to TRBD1 (5 bases). CDR1 SNHLY and CDR2 FYNNEI come from the germline V gene. Trimming removed 4 bases at V and 3 bases at J, with 24 bases between. This CDR3 region has 19 residues. CDR3 sequence reads: CASSAYLVRQGRDTGELFF. CDR3 coding DNA: TGTGCCAGCAGTGCCTACCTCGTCCGTCAGGGTAGGGACACCGGGGAGCTGTTTTTT. Filled out from reference TRBV2 and TRBJ2-2, the complete variable domain reads EPEVTQTPSHQVTQMGQEVILRCVPISNHLYFYWYRQILGQKVEFLVSFYNNEISEKSEIFDDQFSVERPDGSNFTLKIRSTKLEDSAMYFCASSAYLVRQGRDTGELFFGEGSRLTVL.

This clonotype has ten or more counts. The rearrangement uses TRBV6-2 or TRBV6-3 and TRBJ2-7, with TRBD2 matching 11 bases. The CDR3 extends over 16 amino acids. J was trimmed by 3 bases and V by 2 bases; bases with no gene match: 6. Looked up from germline, CDR1 is MNHEY and CDR2 is SVGEGT. The CDR3 loop reads CASSYKLAGASYEQYF. Written as DNA, the CDR3 is TGTGCCAGCAGTTACAAACTAGCGGGGGCCAGCTACGAGCAGTACTTC.

Concerning this clonotype: This sequence may be a read error, since a much larger clone differs from it by one base. This chain joins TRBV6-6 and TRBJ2-1, with 7 positions matching TRBD2. The germline gives CDR1 MNHNY, CDR2 SVGAGI (reference sequence). Trimming at V came to 8 bases and at J to 13 bases, leaving 20 bases not matched to a gene. CDR3 length: 15 residues. The DNA for the CDR3 is TGTGCCAGCCGGGGGGACCGACGCATGCCAGAGACCCAGTTCTTC. This translates into CASRGDRRMPETQFF.

The chain couples TRBV4-2 to TRBJ2-1; a weak D match, TRBD2 (6 bases). Per germline, CDR1 LGHNA and CDR2 YNFKEQ. V lost 2 bases, J lost 2 bases, and 19 bases lay in between. The CDR3 has 18 amino acids. CDR3 protein: CASSQTRGAGDAYNEQFF. The CDR3 bases are TGTGCCAGCAGCCAAACCCGAGGAGCGGGTGACGCCTACAATGAGCAGTTCTTC.

This clonotype was counted at least ten times. The chain employs TRBV7-2 and TRBJ2-1; D is undetermined. The CDR3 runs to 13 residues. V lost 4 bases, J lost 6 bases, and 10 bases lay in between. CDR1 SGHTA and CDR2 FQGNSA come from the germline V gene. CDR3 nucleotides: TGTGCCAGCAGCTCCCACTTGGGCAATGAGCAGTTCTTC. Translated, it gives CASSSHLGNEQFF. Filled out from reference TRBV7-2 and TRBJ2-1, the complete variable domain reads GAGVSQSPSNKVTEKGKDVELRCDPISGHTALYWYRQSLGQGLEFLIYFQGNSAPDKSGLPSDRFSAERTGGSVSTLTIQRTQQEDSAVYLCASSSHLGNEQFFGPGTRLTVL.

This chain links TRBV5-1 with TRBJ2-4, with D possibly matching TRBD1 (5 bases). The CDR3 runs 16 residues. Trimming removed 6 bases at V and 13 bases at J, with 29 bases between. Germline values: CDR1 SGHRS, CDR2 YFSETQ. CDR3 nucleotides: TGCGCCAGCACCCAGGGTGCTGGCGGTTCCTGGAATGAGCAGTACTTC. Translated: CASTQGAGGSWNEQYF.

In this sample, this clonotype turned up many times. The gene calls are TRBV20-1 and TRBJ2-7; the match to TRBD1 covers 12 bases. Unmatched junction bases numbered 7, after V lost 0 bases and J lost 7 bases. CDR3 length: 15 residues. Germline V lookup: CDR1 DFQATT, CDR2 SNEGSKA (reference sequence). CDR3 sequence (DNA): TGCAGTGCTAGAGATCGGGGACAGGGGGCGCGAGAGCAGTACTTC. It translates to CSARDRGQGAREQYF.

This rearrangement joins TRBV20-1 to TRBJ1-1; tentative D call: TRBD1 (5 bases). The CDR3 spans 14 residues. V dropped 0 bases and J dropped 1 base, with 9 bases sitting between them. Germline CDR1 is DFQATT and CDR2 is SNEGSKA (reference sequence). CDR3 coding DNA: TGCAGTGCTAGAGAGGACAACCCGAACACTGAAGCTTTCTTT. This encodes CSAREDNPNTEAFF.

Notes on this clonotype: This may come from a read error, since a much larger clone is one base off. The V call is TRBV12-3 or TRBV12-4, the J call TRBJ2-7; 10 bases are shared with TRBD2. This CDR3 has 16 residues. V dropped 5 bases and J dropped 7; count of bases not matched to a gene: 14. DNA for the CDR3: TGTGCCAGCAGTCTTTATAGCGGGGGGCTACACAATGAGCAGTACTTC. Amino acid sequence: CASSLYSGGLHNEQYF.

Concerning this clonotype itself: A read error may account for a junction end that differs from germline. V gene TRBV14 combines with J gene TRBJ2-5, with TRBD2 as a possible D gene (5 bases). CDR1 is SGHDN and CDR2 is FVKESK in the germline V gene. The CDR3 covers 15 residues. The CDR3 loop is CVSSQVRVGQETQYF. The CDR3 bases are TGTGTCAGCAGCCAAGTGCGGGTCGGGCAGGAGACCCAGTACTTC.

As regards this clonotype: One end of the junction does not line up with germline, which may come from a read error. V and J are TRBV7-2 and TRBJ1-1; D is possibly TRBD1 (5 bases). This CDR3 comprises 13 residues. CDR1 SGHTA and CDR2 FQGNSA come from the germline V gene. The CDR3: CASTRGLNAEAFF. The CDR3 DNA reads TGTGCCAGCACAAGGGGCCTGAACGCTGAAGCTTTCTTT.

Details on this clonotype: A much larger clone sits a single nucleotide away, making a read error possible. The chain's CDR3 is CASGVTTGSSYEQYF. CDR3 nucleotide sequence: TGTGCCAGCGGGGTAACAACAGGGAGCTCCTACGAGCAGTACTTC. The chain has TRBV6-1 and TRBJ2-7; a weak D match, TRBD1 (6 bases). The V and J ends lost 8 bases and 0 bases respectively, with 17 bases between them. The germline CDR1 and CDR2 sequences are MNHNS and SASEGT. This CDR3 has 15 amino acids.

This clonotype was counted a few times. The chain is built from TRBV7-9 and TRBJ1-2; D is unclear. The CDR3 runs to 13 residues. The V and J ends lost 2 bases and 7 bases respectively, with 11 bases between them. In germline, CDR1 is SEHNR, CDR2 FQNEAQ (reference sequence). The CDR3 region is CASSLNGELGYTF. The CDR3 DNA follows: TGTGCCAGCAGCTTAAACGGGGAACTTGGCTACACCTTC.

This clonotype has only a few counts. The rearrangement uses TRBV12-3 or TRBV12-4 and TRBJ2-2; 7 nucleotides line up with TRBD1. CDR3 size: 15 residues. Germline trimming cut 6 bases from V and 4 bases from J; bases unmatched to any gene: 8. The CDR3 region is CASSLGQAVTGELFF. CDR3 DNA sequence: TGTGCCAGCAGCCTCGGACAGGCGGTCACCGGGGAGCTGTTTTTT.

This clonotype appeared a single time. The chain employs TRBV5-1 and TRBJ2-1; D is possibly TRBD1 (6 bases). The CDR3 spans 15 residues. CDR1 is SGHRS, CDR2 YFSETQ, per germline. V lost 4 bases and J lost 1, with 12 bases in between. DNA for the CDR3: TGCGCCAGCAGCCCCGTGACAGGTTCCTACAATGAGCAGTTCTTC. This codes for CASSPVTGSYNEQFF. The full variable domain, in which reference TRBV5-1 and TRBJ2-1 provide the parts outside the CDR3, is KAGVTQTPRYLIKTRGQQVTLSCSPISGHRSVSWYQQTPGQGLQFLFEYFSETQRNKGNFPGRFSGRQFSNSRSEMNVSTLELGDSALYLCASSPVTGSYNEQFFGPGTRLTVL.

The CDR3 region is CASSYYPLTEAFF. DNA for the CDR3: TGTGCCAGCAGTTACTACCCACTCACTGAAGCTTTCTTT. The rearrangement joins TRBV6-2 or TRBV6-3 to TRBJ1-1; no definite D call. Between the trimmed V and J ends, which lost 1 base and 4 bases, there was a span of 7 bases. The CDR3 consists of 13 residues. CDR1 MNHEY and CDR2 SVGEGT come from the germline V gene.

This clonotype has ten or more counts. V usage is TRBV6-1 and J usage is TRBJ2-1, with 10 nucleotides matching TRBD2. The CDR3 runs to 17 residues. The V and J ends lost 5 bases and 8 bases, in that order; junction bases with no gene match: 15. The germline V gene has CDR1 MNHNS and CDR2 SASEGT. The CDR3 sequence is CASSQIPGLAMFDEQFF. For the CDR3, the DNA is TGTGCCAGCAGTCAAATACCGGGACTAGCGATGTTCGATGAGCAGTTCTTC.

In the case of this clonotype: A read error may explain this, as a much larger clone is one base away. The chain uses TRBV6-6 and TRBJ2-5, with TRBD2 as a possible D gene (6 bases). CDR1 and CDR2 from the germline V gene are MNHNY and SVGAGI (reference sequence). The length of the CDR3 is 17 residues. The CDR3 DNA is TGTGCCAGCACTCTCTCGGGTGGCTGGGGGGTCCAAGAGACCCGGTACTTC. Its translation is CASTLSGGWGVQETRYF.

The chain recombines TRBV2 with TRBJ1-5, with a possible D match to TRBD1 (6 bases). Trimming took 0 bases from V and 6 from J, leaving 12 bases between them. There are 15 residues in the CDR3. The germline V gene has CDR1 SNHLY and CDR2 FYNNEI. The CDR3 loop reads CASSEAIGGGQPQHF. The DNA for the CDR3 is TGTGCCAGCAGTGAAGCGATTGGGGGCGGTCAGCCCCAGCATTTT.

The genes are TRBV28 and TRBJ1-2, with 9 nucleotides matching TRBD1. Germline V gives CDR1 MDHEN, CDR2 SYDVKM. The CDR3 has 16 residues. V lost 5 bases, J lost 4 bases, and 11 bases stayed unmatched. The CDR3 protein is CASSPSNRGRIYGYTF. CDR3 DNA sequence: TGTGCCAGCAGTCCCTCCAACAGGGGGCGCATCTATGGCTACACCTTC.